The entry below gives a single TCR beta chain sequence along with its context. Deep level was the assay's run setting. Libraries were prepared by immunoSEQ multiplex PCR; TCRdb keeps only in-frame clonotypes and omits some of them. The sample consists of about 1 million clones, around 74% of them appearing once. None of the donors, who were healthy HIV-negative adults, had recently had acute infections or vaccinations. This entry belongs to a study of shared clonotypes between healthy human individuals. The CDR3 contains 14 residues. From germline, CDR1 is GTSNPN and CDR2 SVGIG (reference sequence). Between the trimmed V and J ends, which lost 3 bases and 1 base, there was a span of 11 bases.

The chain carries TRBV30 and TRBJ2-3; D unresolved. Specimen: memory CD4+ T cells sorted from blood. Subset: CD45RA-negative fraction. The sequence was obtained from a man between 18 and 29 years old in good health. The CDR3 loop reads CAWSNSLGTDTQYF. Here the CDR3 DNA reads TGTGCCTGGAGCAATTCTTTGGGCACAGATACGCAGTATTTT.